This T cell receptor (beta chain) stems from a study of T-cell reconstitution after alpha-beta-depleted transplantation in children. Study-wide points: Surviving recipient T cells and thymic progenitors accounted for the high day-60 TCRbeta diversity observed in some patients. The main origin of T-cell counts and diversity one year after transplant was newly produced T cells.

The CDR3 spans 17 residues. Germline CDR1 reads SGHDN; CDR2 reads FVKESK. The V end was cut by 2 bases, the J end by 0 bases, with 17 bases between. Unique molecular identifiers were used in preparing the TCRbeta library. TCRdb processed the PCR reads anew with MiXCR; each CDR3 protein has one entry. The sample carries approximately 520,000 distinct CDR3 sequences, roughly 11% recorded once. This clonotype was recorded a few times. Antigen specificity is unknown. The V call is TRBV14, the J call TRBJ2-7; D gene ambiguous. Sequenced material: PBMCs, mostly from graft donor cells, taken 180 days after TCRalphabeta/CD19-depleted stem cell transplant. The sequence derives from a female patient between 2 and 15 years old who had a stem cell transplant for aplastic anemia, so the T cells may come from the graft donor. The CDR3, as DNA: TGTGCCAGCAGCCAACCCCGGATTGGCCCGGCCTCCTACGAGCAGTACTTC. Its translation: CASSQPRIGPASYEQYF. Variable domain in full (rest from reference TRBV14 and TRBJ2-7): EAGVTQFPSHSVIEKGQTVTLRCDPISGHDNLYWYRRVMGKEIKFLLHFVKESKQDESGMPNNRFLAERTGGTYSTLKVQPAELEDSGVYFCASSQPRIGPASYEQYFGPGTRLTVT.